Listed below are T cell receptor beta chains from one sample, sequenced in a study of T cells in Graves' hyperthyroidism and ophthalmopathy. MiXCR was run by TCRdb on the multiplex PCR reads, yielding one entry per CDR3 protein. Of 700,000 or so distinct CDR3 sequences in the sample, about 15% were seen once. Sequenced input: blood. These receptors were collected from a man aged 18 to 29 with Graves' hyperthyroidism. Both conserved end residues are part of each CDR3. D genes are given only for firm matches. Size values are once, few and many counts, or a class for expanded clones, and some rows have none.

CSARGGLAGGEQFF	TGCAGTGCTAGGGGTGGACTAGCGGGAGGAGAGCAGTTCTTC	TRBV20-1	TRBD2	-	TRBJ2-1
CASSYMITYEQYF	TGTGCCAGCAGTTACATGATTACCTACGAGCAGTACTTC	TRBV6-2/TRBV6-3	-	many	TRBJ2-7
CAISPGLAGGPDTQYF	TGTGCCATCAGCCCGGGACTAGCGGGAGGGCCGGATACGCAGTATTTT	TRBV10-3	TRBD2	many	TRBJ2-3
CASSSPEGLAGGQITDTQYF	TGTGCCAGCAGCTCCCCCGAGGGACTAGCGGGAGGGCAGATTACAGATACGCAGTATTTT	TRBV7-6	TRBD2	few	TRBJ2-3
CASSVALSSYNEQFF	TGTGCCAGCAGTGTAGCGCTTAGCTCCTACAATGAGCAGTTCTTC	TRBV28	-	many	TRBJ2-1
CASLGTGFLPTDTQYF	TGTGCCAGCCTAGGGACAGGGTTTCTTCCCACAGATACGCAGTATTTT	TRBV6-2/TRBV6-3	TRBD1	many	TRBJ2-3
CASSFHGEGSEQYF	TGTGCCAGCAGTTTCCACGGGGAGGGGAGCGAGCAGTACTTC	TRBV27	TRBD2	few	TRBJ2-7
CASSETFGQGEKLFF	TGTGCCAGCAGTGAAACCTTCGGACAGGGGGAAAAACTGTTTTTT	TRBV6-1	TRBD1	few	TRBJ1-4
CSVVPYLQGGQYF	TGCAGCGTTGTCCCCTACCTCCAGGGGGGCCAGTACTTC	TRBV29-1	-	many	TRBJ2-5
CSARGDRAYEQYF	TGCAGTGCTAGAGGGGACAGAGCCTACGAGCAGTACTTC	TRBV20-1	TRBD1	many	TRBJ2-7
CASSLSGTNEKLLF	TGTGCCAGCAGTCTGTCGGGAACTAATGAAAAACTGCTTTTT	TRBV27	-	-	TRBJ1-4
CASSPPGHVVFNYGYTF	TGTGCCAGCAGCCCTCCGGGACACGTTGTTTTTAACTATGGCTACACCTTC	TRBV5-6	-	few	TRBJ1-2
CASSLEAVARGELFF	TGTGCCAGCAGCTTAGAGGCAGTTGCAAGGGGGGAGCTGTTTTTT	TRBV11-2	-	few	TRBJ2-2
CASSKSGSYNEQFF	TGTGCCAGCAGCAAGAGTGGGTCCTACAATGAGCAGTTCTTC	TRBV6-1	-	many	TRBJ2-1
CSATRLGQGHPWEQYF	TGCAGTGCTACGAGGCTAGGACAGGGGCACCCTTGGGAGCAGTACTTC	TRBV20-1	TRBD1	many	TRBJ2-7
CASSQSHSGLISYEQYF	TGCGCCAGCAGCCAGTCCCACTCAGGGTTGATTTCCTACGAGCAGTACTTC	TRBV4-1	-	-	TRBJ2-7
CASRARGGLYEQYF	TGTGCCAGCAGGGCCCGGGGGGGGCTATACGAGCAGTACTTC	TRBV6-1	TRBD2	many	TRBJ2-7
CASTTRRTGGYEQFF	TGTGCCAGCACCACCCGTAGGACAGGGGGATATGAGCAGTTCTTC	TRBV7-2	TRBD1	many	TRBJ2-1
CASSLLPGGGYEQYF	TGTGCCAGCAGTTTATTGCCAGGGGGCGGGTACGAGCAGTACTTC	TRBV28	TRBD1	many	TRBJ2-7
CASSKAGTDEQYF	TGTGCCAGCTCAAAGGCCGGGACAGACGAGCAGTACTTC	TRBV18	TRBD1	many	TRBJ2-7
CASSPRTGPSYEQYF	TGTGCCAGCAGCCCTCGGACAGGGCCCTCCTACGAGCAGTACTTC	TRBV12-3/TRBV12-4	TRBD1	many	TRBJ2-7
CASSLEVLYEQYF	TGTGCCAGCAGCTTAGAAGTACTCTACGAGCAGTACTTC	TRBV7-2	-	-	TRBJ2-7
CASSLDAGGPIQTQYF	TGTGCCAGCAGTTTAGACGCGGGAGGGCCGATTCAGACCCAGTACTTC	TRBV12-3/TRBV12-4	TRBD2	few	TRBJ2-5
CSAAAGGITDTQYF	TGCAGTGCCGCAGCGGGGGGTATCACAGATACGCAGTATTTT	TRBV20-1	TRBD2	many	TRBJ2-3
CSVSIEYNEQFF	TGCAGCGTTTCGATCGAGTACAATGAGCAGTTCTTC	TRBV29-1	-	-	TRBJ2-1
CASSLRPPGQADTGELFF	TGTGCCAGCAGTTTACGACCCCCGGGACAGGCGGACACCGGGGAGCTGTTTTTT	TRBV28	TRBD1	many	TRBJ2-2
CASSPSSVQETQYF	TGTGCCAGCTCACCGAGTAGCGTCCAAGAGACCCAGTACTTC	TRBV18	-	many	TRBJ2-5
CSVSAGREKLFF	TGCAGCGTTTCGGCAGGGAGGGAAAAACTGTTTTTT	TRBV29-1	-	few	TRBJ1-4
CASSPSGLRSGHTDTQYF	TGTGCCAGCAGTCCCTCCGGGCTGAGGTCCGGCCACACAGATACGCAGTATTTT	TRBV27	-	-	TRBJ2-3
CSAPRTSGYNEQFF	TGCAGTGCTCCCCGGACTAGCGGTTACAATGAGCAGTTCTTC	TRBV20-1	TRBD2	-	TRBJ2-1
CASSRILGQGGLGTEAFF	TGTGCCAGCAGTCGAATCCTAGGCCAGGGGGGATTGGGGACTGAAGCTTTCTTT	TRBV7-9	TRBD1	-	TRBJ1-1
CSVRDRLAGEIQYF	TGCAGCGTAAGAGATCGGTTAGCCGGGGAAATTCAGTACTTC	TRBV20-1	-	few	TRBJ2-4
CASSHRDIQNEQFF	TGTGCCAGCAGCCATCGGGACATACAAAATGAGCAGTTCTTC	TRBV5-6	-	-	TRBJ2-1
CASSLFTDLGEKNYGYTF	TGTGCCAGCAGTTTATTTACGGACCTCGGGGAGAAAAACTATGGCTACACCTTC	TRBV28	-	-	TRBJ1-2
CSVEDLFSSGRASNEQFF	TGCAGCGTTGAAGACCTCTTCTCTAGCGGGAGGGCCTCCAATGAGCAGTTCTTC	TRBV29-1	TRBD2	-	TRBJ2-1
CASSTPSGAEQYF	TGTGCCAGTAGTACCCCTTCAGGGGCCGAGCAGTACTTC	TRBV19	-	-	TRBJ2-7
CASRFRGPGTEAFF	TGTGCCAGCAGGTTCAGGGGGCCGGGGACTGAAGCTTTCTTT	TRBV12-3/TRBV12-4	TRBD1	-	TRBJ1-1
CASSPSGQGTDTQYF	TGTGCCAGCTCACCCTCGGGACAGGGCACAGATACGCAGTATTTT	TRBV18	TRBD1	many	TRBJ2-3
CAWSVGRGRDNEQFF	TGTGCCTGGAGTGTGGGCAGGGGGCGGGACAATGAGCAGTTCTTC	TRBV30	TRBD1	many	TRBJ2-1